This entry lists 32 T cell receptor beta chains sequenced from one sample in a study of cytomegalovirus exposure and HLA in healthy donors. PCR amplification relied on 60 Vbeta primers (plus 13 Jbeta primers). TCRdb's table, derived via immunoSEQ multiplex PCR, lists solely in-frame clones and lacks some. The data include just over 150,000 clones; the top ten clones carry 1% to 1.5%. Sample: PBMCs. All receptors derive from a woman aged 55 to 70 in good health and CMV-seronegative.

This rearrangement joins TRBV12-2 to TRBJ2-3; the table's D call, TRBD2, has no DNA check behind it. TRBV12-2 is a pseudogene locus. The length of the CDR3 is 16 residues. The CDR3 region is CASRPKASLRPDTQYF. DNA for the CDR3: TGTGCAAGTCGCCCAAAGGCTAGCCTACGCCCAGATACGCAGTATTTT.

CDR3 sequence reads: CATSVRAGNTGELFF. In DNA, the CDR3 is TGTGCCACCAGCGTCAGAGCGGGGAACACCGGGGAGCTGTTTTTT. This chain uses TRBV15 with TRBJ2-2, with D tentatively TRBD2 (6 bases). The germline V gene encodes CDR1 LNHNV and CDR2 YYDKDF (reference sequence). V lost 5 bases, J lost 1 base, and 11 bases lay in between. This CDR3 region has 15 residues.

V usage is TRBV27 and J usage is TRBJ1-2, with a possible D match to TRBD1 (5 bases). There are 15 residues in the CDR3. Germline CDR1 MNHEY, CDR2 SMNVEV (reference sequence). V was trimmed by 6 bases and J by 1 base, leaving 15 bases between them. In DNA form, the CDR3 reads TGTGCCAGCAGCACACTGAATCAGGGTAACTATGGCTACACCTTC. Its protein product is CASSTLNQGNYGYTF.

V and J are TRBV6-5 and TRBJ1-5; D ambiguous. Trimming took off 6 bases at V and 1 base at J, with 10 bases between the two ends. The CDR3 has 14 residues. CDR1 and CDR2 (germline): MNHEY, SVGAGI. The CDR3 reads CASSRSPSNQPQHF. The CDR3 bases are TGTGCCAGCAGCCGTTCCCCCAGCAATCAGCCCCAGCATTTT.

The chain has TRBV9 and TRBJ1-5, with D hard to call. The V end was cut by 0 bases, the J end by 5 bases, with 6 bases between. Germline assignment: CDR1 SGDLS and CDR2 YYNGEE. The CDR3 is made up of 13 amino acids. The CDR3 reads CASSVDPDQPQHF. In nucleotides, the CDR3 is TGTGCCAGCAGCGTAGATCCCGATCAGCCCCAGCATTTT.

The V and J genes are TRBV7-2 and TRBJ1-4; 7 positions match TRBD1. Trimming at V came to 0 bases and at J to 7 bases, leaving 11 bases not matched to a gene. The CDR3 is made up of 17 amino acids. CDR1 is SGHTA and CDR2 is FQGNSA in the germline V gene. The CDR3 DNA sequence: TGTGCCAGCAGCTTAGCAGGGGGCCTTCCCGTGAGTGAAAAACTGTTTTTT. It yields the protein CASSLAGGLPVSEKLFF.

The CDR3 bases are TGCAGCTCCAGTTCAGGCGGGCTCTGGACTGAAGCTTTCTTT. It translates to CSSSSGGLWTEAFF. V usage is TRBV29-1 and J usage is TRBJ1-1, with D uncertain. Looked up from germline, CDR1 is SQVTM and CDR2 is ANQGSEA. V shed 8 bases and J shed 5 bases, with 21 bases lying between them. This CDR3 contains 14 residues.

The chain links TRBV30 to TRBJ2-3, with 7 bases matching TRBD2. Germline-derived CDR1 and CDR2 are GTSNPN and SVGIG (reference sequence). The ends lost 0 bases at V and 2 bases at J; junction bases unmatched: 8. The CDR3 is made up of 16 amino acids. Here the CDR3 reads CAWSVPRLAVTDTQYF. CDR3 DNA: TGTGCCTGGAGTGTACCTCGGCTAGCGGTCACAGATACGCAGTATTTT.

The chain links TRBV7-3 to TRBJ1-3; 7 positions agree with TRBD1. The CDR3 is 15 amino acids. The J segment lost 0 bases and the V segment lost 6 bases, leaving 5 bases of the junction unmatched. CDR1 SGHTA and CDR2 FQGTGA come from the germline V gene. The CDR3 reads CASSLQGSSGNTIYF. For the CDR3, the DNA is TGTGCCAGCAGTTTACAGGGGAGCTCTGGAAACACCATATATTTT.

V and J are TRBV5-1 and TRBJ2-7, with TRBD1 identical over 7 bases. After removal of 2 bases from V and 4 bases from J, the junction contained 9 bases not matched to a gene. Germline loops: CDR1 SGHRS, CDR2 YFSETQ. This CDR3 is built from 15 residues. CDR3 in DNA: TGCGCCAGCAGCTTACAGGGACAGAAAGCTTACGAGCAGTACTTC. Its translation is CASSLQGQKAYEQYF.

The genes are TRBV7-2 and TRBJ1-5, with 9 bases aligning to TRBD1. The CDR3 extends over 15 amino acids. Germline trimming cut 5 bases from V and 7 bases from J; bases unmatched to any gene: 9. CDR1 is SGHTA and CDR2 is FQGNSA in the germline V gene. The CDR3 bases are TGTGCCAGCAGCCGAACAGGGGGCTTTGGACAGCCCCAGCATTTT. Translated, it gives CASSRTGGFGQPQHF.

This chain connects TRBV5-4 to TRBJ1-2; D ambiguous. Trimming removed 4 bases from V and 4 bases from J, with 17 bases in between. In germline, CDR1 is SGHNT, CDR2 YYREEE (reference sequence). CDR3 length equals 15 residues. The CDR3 loop reads CASSPGSQEVYGYTF. The DNA for the CDR3 is TGTGCCAGCAGCCCCGGTTCCCAAGAGGTCTATGGCTACACCTTC.

V is TRBV5-6 and J is TRBJ1-1; possible D gene TRBD1, 5 bases. The CDR3 sequence is 12 residues long. V shed 6 bases and J shed 8 bases, with 14 bases lying between them. Germline CDR1 reads SGHDT; CDR2 reads YYEEEE. The CDR3 here is CASNSDKTEAFF. Written as DNA, the CDR3 is TGTGCCAGCAACTCGGACAAGACAGAAGCTTTCTTT.

This chain links TRBV7-7 with TRBJ2-1, with 10 bases matching TRBD2. The CDR3 sequence is 17 residues long. The germline V gene has CDR1 SSHAT and CDR2 FNYEAQ (reference sequence). With 4 bases clipped from V and 0 bases from J, the junction kept 6 bases outside the gene matches. The CDR3 bases are TGTGCCAGCAGCTCCACTAGCGGGGATAGCTCCTACAATGAGCAGTTCTTC. Amino acid sequence: CASSSTSGDSSYNEQFF.

V is TRBV7-9 and J is TRBJ2-4, with a weak D call TRBD1 (6 bases). The CDR3 runs to 14 residues. CDR1 is SEHNR and CDR2 is FQNEAQ in the germline V gene (reference sequence). V lost 4 bases, J lost 6 bases, and 13 bases lay in between. CDR3 in DNA: TGTGCCAGCAGCTCCAAGACAGGAGCAAACATTCAGTACTTC. Protein: CASSSKTGANIQYF.

The V gene is TRBV5-1, the J gene TRBJ1-4; TRBD1 matches 7 bases. From germline, CDR1 is SGHRS and CDR2 YFSETQ. CDR3 length equals 16 residues. The J segment lost 8 bases and the V segment lost 0 bases, leaving 10 bases of the junction unmatched. CDR3 region: CASSLGDRPGGEKLFF. In DNA, the CDR3 is TGCGCCAGCAGCTTGGGGGACAGACCCGGGGGAGAAAAACTGTTTTTT. Supplemented by reference TRBV5-1 and TRBJ1-4, the full variable domain reads KAGVTQTPRYLIKTRGQQVTLSCSPISGHRSVSWYQQTPGQGLQFLFEYFSETQRNKGNFPGRFSGRQFSNSRSEMNVSTLELGDSALYLCASSLGDRPGGEKLFFGSGTQLSVL.

For this clone: The sample holds other DNA sequences that translate to the same CDR3. The chain uses TRBV5-6 and TRBJ2-7; 8 bases match TRBD1. J lost 3 bases, V lost 0 bases, and 2 bases had no gene match. Germline V CDR1 and CDR2: SGHDT, YYEEEE. This CDR3 contains 14 residues. CDR3 sequence: CASSLVGQGYEQYF. The CDR3 nucleotides read TGTGCCAGCAGCTTGGTAGGACAGGGCTACGAGCAGTACTTC.

The chain carries TRBV18 and TRBJ2-5; possible D gene TRBD1, 6 bases. The CDR3 runs to 15 residues. CDR1 and CDR2 (germline): KGHSH, LQKENI. The ends were cut back, 2 bases at V and 11 bases at J, with 21 bases in the middle. Here the CDR3 reads CASSPVAGTGLEQYF. CDR3 nucleotide sequence: TGTGCCAGCTCACCAGTGGCTGGTACAGGGCTTGAGCAGTACTTC.

The chain couples TRBV4-1 to TRBJ2-1; TRBD1 might be the D (6 bases). Looked up from germline, CDR1 is MGHRA and CDR2 is YSYEKL. CDR3 length equals 16 residues. Trimming pared 1 base from V and 3 bases from J, leaving 13 bases between. Here the CDR3 DNA reads TGCGCCAGCAGCCAAGTCGCGACAGGCTACTACAATGAGCAGTTCTTC. Amino acid sequence: CASSQVATGYYNEQFF.

The DNA of the CDR3 is TGTGCCAGCAGTTTAAATGGTGACAGGGGGCATTTGTCTGGCAATCAGCCCCAGCATTTT. Protein sequence: CASSLNGDRGHLSGNQPQHF. V is TRBV27 and J is TRBJ1-5, with TRBD1 matching over 10 bases. Unmatched junction bases numbered 15, after V lost 2 bases and J lost 2 bases. CDR1 and CDR2 (germline): MNHEY, SMNVEV (reference sequence). The CDR3 is 20 amino acids.

The V and J genes are TRBV10-3 and TRBJ1-2; a possible D gene is TRBD1 (5 bases). Looked up from germline, CDR1 is ENHRY and CDR2 is SYGVKD. This CDR3 contains 15 residues. The V gene lost 8 bases and the J gene lost 0 bases, with 16 bases spanning the gap. This CDR3 reads CAIAESDSANYGYTF. The CDR3 bases are TGTGCCATCGCGGAAAGCGACAGCGCTAACTATGGCTACACCTTC.

V is TRBV15 and J is TRBJ2-6, with D perhaps matching TRBD1 (6 bases). Trimming pared 3 bases from V and 3 bases from J, leaving 15 bases between. The CDR3 spans 17 residues. Germline CDR1 is LNHNV and CDR2 is YYDKDF (reference sequence). CDR3 in amino acids: CATSRGVGGDGANVLTF. Written as DNA, the CDR3 is TGTGCCACCAGCAGGGGGGTTGGGGGCGATGGGGCCAACGTCCTGACTTTC.

The V gene is TRBV7-9, the J gene TRBJ2-1, with D unresolved. Trimming shortened V by 5 bases and J by 5 bases, and 7 bases separated the two germline ends. The CDR3 is made up of 12 amino acids. Germline V gene lookup returns CDR1 SEHNR and CDR2 FQNEAQ (reference sequence). The CDR3, as DNA: TGTGCCAGCAGCCAACTCGACAATGAGCAGTTCTTC. It encodes CASSQLDNEQFF.

V gene TRBV7-9 combines with J gene TRBJ2-1; 12 bases are shared with TRBD2. In germline, CDR1 is SEHNR, CDR2 FQNEAQ (reference sequence). Unmatched junction bases numbered 5, after V lost 2 bases and J lost 9 bases. There are 15 residues in the CDR3. In DNA form, the CDR3 reads TGTGCCAGCAGCTTACGACTAGCGGGAGACACTGAGCAGTTCTTC. Encoded protein: CASSLRLAGDTEQFF.

The chain joins TRBV2 to TRBJ1-2, with 11 bases identical to TRBD1. The CDR3 is 15 residues long. Germline V gene sequence: CDR1 SNHLY, CDR2 FYNNEI. V shed 5 bases, J shed 3 bases, and the junction held 5 bases outside the gene matches. CDR3 region: CASSLWTGGDYGYTF. CDR3 nucleotides: TGTGCCAGCAGTTTATGGACAGGGGGCGACTATGGCTACACCTTC.

The gene calls are TRBV11-2 and TRBJ1-1; 7 positions agree with TRBD1. The CDR3 has 15 amino acids. With V trimmed by 7 bases and J by 3 bases, 11 bases remained unmatched. CDR1 and CDR2 from the germline V gene are SGHAT and FQNNGV. The CDR3, as DNA: TGTGCCAGCACCCGGGCCCCGAGGGGGCACACTGAAGCTTTCTTT. As protein: CASTRAPRGHTEAFF. Full variable domain (remainder filled in from reference TRBV11-2 and TRBJ1-1): EAGVAQSPRYKIIEKRQSVAFWCNPISGHATLYWYQQILGQGPKLLIQFQNNGVVDDSQLPKDRFSAERLKGVDSTLKIQPAKLEDSAVYLCASTRAPRGHTEAFFGQGTRLTVV.

This chain uses TRBV11-2 with TRBJ2-7; tentative D call: TRBD1 (5 bases). The length of the CDR3 is 14 residues. Germline CDR1 reads SGHAT; CDR2 reads FQNNGV. V lost 3 bases and J 2 bases, leaving 11 bases between the germline ends. The CDR3 DNA is TGTGCCAGCAGCTTTCAGGGTAGGGCCTACGAGCAGTACTTC. Its protein product is CASSFQGRAYEQYF. Together with reference TRBV11-2 and TRBJ2-7, the CDR3 gives the full variable domain: EAGVAQSPRYKIIEKRQSVAFWCNPISGHATLYWYQQILGQGPKLLIQFQNNGVVDDSQLPKDRFSAERLKGVDSTLKIQPAKLEDSAVYLCASSFQGRAYEQYFGPGTRLTVT.

The V and J genes are TRBV7-9 and TRBJ1-6; the D gene is possibly TRBD1 (6 bases). The length of the CDR3 is 16 residues. Germline CDR1 is SEHNR and CDR2 is FQNEAQ (reference sequence). V was cut by 4 bases and J by 6 bases, with 16 bases left in between. CDR3 sequence reads: CASSSFTGHANSPLHF. The DNA of the CDR3 is TGTGCCAGCAGCTCCTTTACAGGGCACGCTAATTCACCCCTCCACTTT. The full variable domain, with the rest looked up from reference TRBV7-9 and TRBJ1-6, is DTGVSQNPRHKITKRGQNVTFRCDPISEHNRLYWYRQTLGQGPEFLTYFQNEAQLEKSRLLSDRFSAERPKGSFSTLEIQRTEQGDSAMYLCASSSFTGHANSPLHFGNGTRLTVT.

The rearrangement links TRBV11-2 to TRBJ2-7, with D tentatively TRBD1 (9 bases). The CDR3 consists of 17 residues. The germline V and J ends were trimmed by 2 bases and 5 bases, with 22 bases remaining between them. The germline V gene encodes CDR1 SGHAT and CDR2 FQNNGV. The CDR3 protein is CASSLRGGGTGSHEQYF. CDR3 coding DNA: TGTGCCAGCAGCTTACGGGGGGGCGGGACAGGGAGCCACGAGCAGTACTTC.

This rearrangement joins TRBV2 to TRBJ2-1; D remains unclear. CDR1 is SNHLY, CDR2 FYNNEI, per germline. The V and J ends lost 8 bases and 7 bases respectively, with 9 bases between them. This CDR3 region has 11 residues. DNA for the CDR3: TGTGCCAGCCTGACACGTAATGAGCAGTTCTTC. Protein: CASLTRNEQFF.

The genes are TRBV6-5 and TRBJ1-3; D unresolved. V was pared by 4 bases and J by 0 bases, with 13 bases between. Germline CDR1 MNHEY, CDR2 SVGAGI. The CDR3 runs to 16 residues. The CDR3 DNA reads as TGTGCCAGCAGTTCCTCTCGGAGGGTCTCTGGAAACACCATATATTTT. This codes for CASSSSRRVSGNTIYF.

The rearrangement uses TRBV5-1 and TRBJ2-1; D perhaps matches TRBD2 (5 bases). The CDR3 is 15 amino acids. Germline V gene lookup returns CDR1 SGHRS and CDR2 YFSETQ. V shed 4 bases and J shed 3 bases, with 14 bases lying between them. This CDR3 is CASSPSGRDYNEQFF. DNA for the CDR3: TGCGCCAGCAGCCCGAGCGGCAGAGACTACAATGAGCAGTTCTTC.